Below, 4 T cell receptor beta chains from the same sample are listed, as sequenced in a study of T cells in Graves' hyperthyroidism and ophthalmopathy. Amplification yielded TCR beta CDR3 regions, with RNA transcripts as the source. The study used the HTBI primer set for a first-round RT-PCR of the TCR CDR3. From the multiplex PCR reads, TCRdb called clonotypes with MiXCR, one entry per CDR3 protein. This table holds around 390,000 distinct CDR3 sequences, about 14% found once. Specimen: blood. Source of these receptors: a woman aged 25 to 39 with Graves' ophthalmopathy.

The J gene is TRBJ1-6, the V gene TRBV7-2, with D possibly being TRBD1 (5 bases). V lost 5 bases and J 9 bases, leaving 14 bases between the germline ends. The CDR3 extends over 14 amino acids. From germline, CDR1 is SGHTA and CDR2 FQGNSA. CDR3 bases: TGTGCCAGCAGCCCCACGGGTAGGGGTTCACCCCTCCACTTT. Residues: CASSPTGRGSPLHF. Drawing the rest from reference TRBV7-2 and TRBJ1-6, the complete variable domain is GAGVSQSPSNKVTEKGKDVELRCDPISGHTALYWYRQSLGQGLEFLIYFQGNSAPDKSGLPSDRFSAERTGGSVSTLTIQRTQQEDSAVYLCASSPTGRGSPLHFGNGTRLTVT.

The chain combines TRBV2 with TRBJ1-4; 9 nucleotides align to TRBD1. The CDR3 has 14 amino acids. Trimming cost V 4 bases and J 6 bases; bases outside gene matches: 3. Per germline, CDR1 SNHLY and CDR2 FYNNEI. The DNA of the CDR3 is TGTGCCAGCAGTGGACAGGGGGTCGATGAAAAACTGTTTTTT. Encoded protein: CASSGQGVDEKLFF.

The chain is built from TRBV28 and TRBJ1-6; D uncertain. Germline V CDR1 and CDR2: MDHEN, SYDVKM. V was cut by 6 bases and J by 7 bases, with 19 bases left in between. The CDR3 contains 16 residues. The CDR3 DNA is TGTGCCAGCAGGGGAGACAAGGGTTCTGGCAATTCACCCCTCCACTTT. Translation: CASRGDKGSGNSPLHF.

The sample holds a few counts of this clonotype. The chain has TRBV6-2 or TRBV6-3 and TRBJ1-2; D not certain. Germline V CDR1 and CDR2: MNHEY, SVGEGT. The CDR3 contains 14 residues. The V end lost 0 bases, the J end lost 0 bases, and 5 bases lay between the germline ends. The DNA for the CDR3 is TGTGCCAGCAGTTACTCGACCGCTAACTATGGCTACACCTTC. Residues: CASSYSTANYGYTF.